Here is one T cell receptor (beta chain) with its context. Trimming pared 7 bases from V and 0 bases from J, leaving 10 bases between. The CDR3 spans 14 residues. CDR1 and CDR2 from the germline V gene are MDHEN and SYDVKM. The data derive from a study of shared clonotypes between healthy human individuals. The assay was immunoSEQ multiplex PCR, and TCRdb's table has in-frame clones only and misses some. The sample has a few hundred thousand clones; 97% are singletons. The material sequenced was naive CD4+ T cells sorted from blood. Documented subset: CD45RA+ positively selected. The genes are TRBV28 and TRBJ1-3; D perhaps matches TRBD1 (5 bases). This TCR was sampled from a woman aged 25 to 39 in good health. The chain's CDR3 is CASTGPSSGNTIYF. The CDR3 nucleotides read TGTGCCAGCACAGGGCCCTCCTCTGGAAACACCATATATTTT.